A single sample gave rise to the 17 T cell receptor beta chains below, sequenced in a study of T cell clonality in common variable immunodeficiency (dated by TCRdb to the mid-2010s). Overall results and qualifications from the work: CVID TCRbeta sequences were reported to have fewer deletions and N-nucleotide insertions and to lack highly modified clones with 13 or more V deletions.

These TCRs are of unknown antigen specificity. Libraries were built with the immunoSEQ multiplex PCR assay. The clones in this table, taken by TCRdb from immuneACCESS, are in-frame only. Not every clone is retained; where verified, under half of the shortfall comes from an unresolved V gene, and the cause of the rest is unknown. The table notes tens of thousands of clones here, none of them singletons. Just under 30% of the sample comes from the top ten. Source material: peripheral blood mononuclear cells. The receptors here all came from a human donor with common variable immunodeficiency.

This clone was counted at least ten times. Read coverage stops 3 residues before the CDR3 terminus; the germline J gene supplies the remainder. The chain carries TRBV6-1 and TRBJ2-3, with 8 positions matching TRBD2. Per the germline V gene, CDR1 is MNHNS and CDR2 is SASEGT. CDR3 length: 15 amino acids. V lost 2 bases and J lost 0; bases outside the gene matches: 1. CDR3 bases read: TGTGCCAGCAGTGAATTAGCGGGGAGCACAGATACG. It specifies CASSELAGSTDT. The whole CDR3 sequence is CASSELAGSTDTQYF.

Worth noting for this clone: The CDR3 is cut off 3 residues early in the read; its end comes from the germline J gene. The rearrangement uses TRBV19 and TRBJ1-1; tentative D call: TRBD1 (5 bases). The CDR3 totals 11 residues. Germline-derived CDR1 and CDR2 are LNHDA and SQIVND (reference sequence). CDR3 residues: CASSAGIEAFF. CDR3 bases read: TGTGCCAGTTCGGCAGGGATCGAA.

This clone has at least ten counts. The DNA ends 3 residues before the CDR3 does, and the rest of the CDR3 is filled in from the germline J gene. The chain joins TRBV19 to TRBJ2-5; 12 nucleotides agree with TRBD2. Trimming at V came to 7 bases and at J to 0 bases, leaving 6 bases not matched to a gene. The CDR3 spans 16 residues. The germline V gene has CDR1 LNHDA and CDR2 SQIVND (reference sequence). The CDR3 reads CASKSRLAGDQETQYF. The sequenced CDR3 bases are TGTGCCAGTAAATCCCGACTAGCGGGGGACCAAGAGACC.

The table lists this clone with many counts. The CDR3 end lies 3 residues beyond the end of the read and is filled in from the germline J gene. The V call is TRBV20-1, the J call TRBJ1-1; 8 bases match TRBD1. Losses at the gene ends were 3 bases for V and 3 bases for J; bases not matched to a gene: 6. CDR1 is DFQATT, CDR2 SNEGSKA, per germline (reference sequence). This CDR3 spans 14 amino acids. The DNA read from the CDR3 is TGCAGTGCTAGCCCGACAGGGGCGTACACTGAA. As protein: CSASPTGAYTE. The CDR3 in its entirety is CSASPTGAYTEAFF.

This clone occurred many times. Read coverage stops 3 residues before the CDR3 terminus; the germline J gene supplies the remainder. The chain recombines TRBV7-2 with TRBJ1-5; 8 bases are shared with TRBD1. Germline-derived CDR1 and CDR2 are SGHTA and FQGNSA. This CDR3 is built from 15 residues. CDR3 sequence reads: CASSLGGTGEIPQHF. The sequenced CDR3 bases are TGTGCCAGCAGCTTAGGTGGGACAGGTGAGATCCCC.

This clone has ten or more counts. The CDR3 bases that were read are TGCAGCGTTGGGGGGGGTAGCGGCAATCAGCCC. As protein: CSVGGGSGNQP. The full CDR3 is CSVGGGSGNQPQHF. V gene TRBV29-1 combines with J gene TRBJ1-5, with D perhaps matching TRBD1 (5 bases). The CDR3 end is not reached by the read, which stops 3 residues before it; the germline J gene fills it in. The CDR3 length is 14 residues. V was cut by 4 bases and J by 2 bases, with 12 bases left in between. CDR1 and CDR2 from the germline V gene are SQVTM and ANQGSEA.

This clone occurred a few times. Incomplete CDR3 DNA: TGTGCCAGCAGCACGGGGATGCGGGATGGACCC. This gives the protein CASSTGMRDGP. The entire CDR3 is CASSTGMRDGPLHF. This chain connects TRBV5-6 to TRBJ1-6; D not resolved. The CDR3 end falls 3 residues outside the read, so it is completed with the germline J gene. Germline V CDR1 and CDR2: SGHDT, YYEEEE. With 4 bases removed from V and 12 bases from J, the gap between germline ends came to 17 bases. CDR3 length equals 14 residues. Looking up the rest from reference TRBV5-6 and TRBJ1-6 gives the full variable domain: DAGVTQSPTHLIKTRGQQVTLRCSPKSGHDTVSWYQQALGQGPQFIFQYYEEEERQRGNFPDRFSGHQFPNYSSELNVNALLLGDSALYLCASSTGMRDGPLHFGNGTRLTVT.

The CDR3 sequence is CASTDWDRSYGYTF. The covered CDR3 bases are TGTGCCAGTACGGACTGGGACAGGTCCTATGGC. The chain is built from TRBV19 and TRBJ1-2, with TRBD1 identical over 8 bases. The read terminates 3 residues before the CDR3 end, so the remaining end is supplied by the germline J gene. The germline V gene has CDR1 LNHDA and CDR2 SQIVND (reference sequence). V was clipped by 7 bases and J by 4 bases; unmatched bases: 8. The CDR3 totals 14 residues.

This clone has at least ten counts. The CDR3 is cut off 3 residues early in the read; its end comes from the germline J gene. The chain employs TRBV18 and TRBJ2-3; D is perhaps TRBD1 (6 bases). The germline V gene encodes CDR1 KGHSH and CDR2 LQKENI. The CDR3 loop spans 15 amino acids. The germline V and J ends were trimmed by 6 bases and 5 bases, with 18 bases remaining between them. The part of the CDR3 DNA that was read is TGTGCCAGCTCCTTAAGGGGGACCAGGGGAGATACG. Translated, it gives CASSLRGTRGDT. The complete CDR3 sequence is CASSLRGTRGDTQYF.

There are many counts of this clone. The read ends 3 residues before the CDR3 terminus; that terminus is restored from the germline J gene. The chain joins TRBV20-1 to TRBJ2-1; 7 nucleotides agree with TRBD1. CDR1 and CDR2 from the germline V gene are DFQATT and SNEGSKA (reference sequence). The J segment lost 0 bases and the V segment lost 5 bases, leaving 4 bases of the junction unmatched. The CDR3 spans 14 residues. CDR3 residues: CSAFRDSSYNEQFF. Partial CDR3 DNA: TGCAGTGCTTTCCGGGACAGCTCCTACAATGAG.

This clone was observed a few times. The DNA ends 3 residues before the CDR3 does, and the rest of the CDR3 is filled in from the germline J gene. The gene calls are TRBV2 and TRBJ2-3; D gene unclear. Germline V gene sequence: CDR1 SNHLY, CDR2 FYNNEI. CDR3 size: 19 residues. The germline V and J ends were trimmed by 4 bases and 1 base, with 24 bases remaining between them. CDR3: CASSGYVGAGFQGTDTQYF. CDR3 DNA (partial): TGTGCCAGCAGTGGATATGTCGGTGCTGGATTTCAGGGCACAGATACG.

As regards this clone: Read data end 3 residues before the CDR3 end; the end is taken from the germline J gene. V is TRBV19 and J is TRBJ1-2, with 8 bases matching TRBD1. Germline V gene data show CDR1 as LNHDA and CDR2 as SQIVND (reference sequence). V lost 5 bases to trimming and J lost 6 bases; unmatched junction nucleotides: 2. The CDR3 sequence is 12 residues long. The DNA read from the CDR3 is TGTGCCAGTAGTCCGACAGGGGATGGC. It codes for CASSPTGDG. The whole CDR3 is CASSPTGDGYTF.

The part of the CDR3 DNA that was read is TGTGCCTGCACAGGGAGAGGGTATAGCAATCAGCCC. Amino acid sequence: CACTGRGYSNQP. The complete CDR3 sequence is CACTGRGYSNQPQHF. The chain uses TRBV30 and TRBJ1-5; D possibly corresponds to TRBD1 (6 bases). The read stops 3 residues short of the end of the CDR3; the missing end is completed from the germline J gene. This CDR3 is built from 15 residues. Trimming cost V 6 bases and J 0 bases, with 15 bases left between them. CDR1 GTSNPN and CDR2 SVGIG come from the germline V gene (reference sequence).

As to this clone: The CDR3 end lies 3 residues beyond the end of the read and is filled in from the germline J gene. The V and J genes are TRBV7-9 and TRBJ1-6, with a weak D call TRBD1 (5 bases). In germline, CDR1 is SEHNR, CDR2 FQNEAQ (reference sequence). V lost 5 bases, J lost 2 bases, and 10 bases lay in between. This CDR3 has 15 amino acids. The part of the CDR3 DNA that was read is TGTGCCAGCAGCAGAGACAGCACCTATAATTCACCC. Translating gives CASSRDSTYNSP. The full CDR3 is CASSRDSTYNSPLHF.

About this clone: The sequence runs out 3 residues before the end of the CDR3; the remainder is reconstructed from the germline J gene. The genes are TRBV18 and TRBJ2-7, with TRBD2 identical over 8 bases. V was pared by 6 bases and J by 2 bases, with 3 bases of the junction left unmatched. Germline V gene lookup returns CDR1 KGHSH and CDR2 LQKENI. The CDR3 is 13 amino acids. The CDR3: CASSPGGPYEQYF. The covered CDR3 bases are TGTGCCAGCTCTCCGGGGGGGCCCTACGAG.

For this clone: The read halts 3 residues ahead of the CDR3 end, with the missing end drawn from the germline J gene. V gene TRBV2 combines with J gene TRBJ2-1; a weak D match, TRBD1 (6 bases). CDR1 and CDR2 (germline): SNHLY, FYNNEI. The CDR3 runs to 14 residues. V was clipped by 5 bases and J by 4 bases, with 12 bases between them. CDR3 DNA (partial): TGTGCCAGCAGTCCGTTAGGGGGATACAATGAG. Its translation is CASSPLGGYNE. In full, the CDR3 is CASSPLGGYNEQFF. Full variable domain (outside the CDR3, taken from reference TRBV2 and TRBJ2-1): EPEVTQTPSHQVTQMGQEVILRCVPISNHLYFYWYRQILGQKVEFLVSFYNNEISEKSEIFDDQFSVERPDGSNFTLKIRSTKLEDSAMYFCASSPLGGYNEQFFGPGTRLTVL.

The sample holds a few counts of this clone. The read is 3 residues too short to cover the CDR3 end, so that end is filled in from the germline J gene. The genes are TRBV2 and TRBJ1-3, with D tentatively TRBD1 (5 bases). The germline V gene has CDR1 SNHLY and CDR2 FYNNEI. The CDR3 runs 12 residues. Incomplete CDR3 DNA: TGTGCCAGCAGTGACAAGGGACTTGCC. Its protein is CASSDKGLA. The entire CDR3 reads CASSDKGLAIYF.